This TCR beta chain was captured in a study of T-cell memory formation after mild COVID-19. Across the study: TCR clusters showed largely donor specificity. General study points: Within pre-infection memory, some responding clones were found, suggesting cross-reactive memory joined.

Germline V gives CDR1 WSHSY, CDR2 SAAADI. The CDR3 is 12 residues long. V shed 2 bases and J shed 5 bases, with 4 bases lying between them. This clonotype occurred a few times. Its antigen is undetermined. TCRdb reprocessed the 5' RACE reads with MiXCR, giving one entry per CDR3 protein. Of approximately 210,000 distinct CDR3 sequences detected, 8% to 11% appear once; the ten largest clones hold just over 3%. The chain joins TRBV10-2 to TRBJ1-5; D unresolved. This TCR came from a man younger than 35 who had mild COVID-19 (a few samples of this study predate the infection). Cell type and time point are not known. Sequencing used PBMCs or a T cell subset sorted from them (not recorded which). CDR3 sequence (DNA): TGCGCCAGCAGTGAGGGGGATCAGCCCCAGCATTTT. Translation: CASSEGDQPQHF.